This TCR beta chain was sequenced for a study of T-cell memory formation after mild COVID-19. TCRdb reprocessed the 5' RACE reads with MiXCR, giving one entry per CDR3 protein. The sample consists of 550,000 to 600,000 distinct CDR3 sequences, around 16% of them appearing once. The germline V gene has CDR1 DFQATT and CDR2 SNEGSKA (reference sequence). V shed 6 bases, J shed 2 bases, and the junction held 7 bases outside the gene matches. The length of the CDR3 is 13 residues. In this sample, this clonotype turned up a few times. V gene TRBV20-1 combines with J gene TRBJ2-7; 7 bases map to TRBD2. The receptor was isolated from an adult woman who had mild COVID-19 (a few samples of this study predate the infection). Cell type and time point are not known. What was sequenced was PBMCs or a T cell subset sorted from them (not recorded which). CDR3 bases: TGCAGTGCCAAAGTTGGGGGGGCCTACGAGCAGTACTTC. Translated, it gives CSAKVGGAYEQYF.